This T cell receptor (beta chain) was captured in a study of cytomegalovirus exposure and HLA in healthy donors. Study-wide results and caveats: It was in a later analysis that TCR association rates were seen to vary by HLA locus, highest for DRB1 and lowest for HLA-C. Through in vitro validation, three CMV-associated chains were shown to be specific for CMV antigens. The authors listed about 170 TCR beta chains as cytomegalovirus-associated. Later work found most CMV-associated TCR beta chains apparently HLA-restricted.

PCR involved 60 Vbeta and 13 Jbeta primers. Sequencing was performed with immunoSEQ multiplex PCR; in TCRdb, only in-frame clones are kept and a portion is missing. The sample consists of about 90,000 clones, less than 85% of them appearing once. CDR1 SQVTM and CDR2 ANQGSEA come from the germline V gene. This CDR3 contains 14 residues. The trim removed 8 bases at V and 7 bases at J, leaving 12 bases unmatched. This clone has a single count. Its target is not known. V gene TRBV29-1 combines with J gene TRBJ2-1; 9 nucleotides align to TRBD1. This clonotype was obtained from a man in his late teens or twenties in good health and CMV-seronegative. The sequenced sample was PBMCs. The CDR3 spells CSQTRGQGRNEQFF. Written as DNA, the CDR3 is TGCAGCCAAACCCGGGGACAGGGTCGGAATGAGCAGTTCTTC.